This TCR beta chain was observed in a study of cytotoxic CD8 clonotypes in ibrutinib-treated CLL. The CDR3 spans 14 residues. The ends were cut back, 8 bases at V and 1 base at J, with 12 bases in the middle. Germline V gene sequence: CDR1 MNHEY, CDR2 SVGAGI. The repertoire was sequenced with immunoSEQ multiplex PCR; TCRdb's copy has only in-frame clones and lacks some. The top ten hold 15% to 20% of the sample, which has 33,000 or so clones, over 45% seen once. Sequencing used PBMCs, obtained before ibrutinib treatment. This sequence joins TRBV6-5 and TRBJ1-3, with no clear D. This TCR came from a human donor with chronic lymphocytic leukemia. CDR3 residues: CASSREPSGNTIYF. In nucleotides, the CDR3 is TGTGCCAGCTCTAGAGAGCCGTCTGGAAACACCATATATTTT.